This T cell receptor (beta chain) was found in a study of identical twins. Points from the study as a whole: Out-of-frame TCR alpha sharing observed in monozygotic twins exceeded model estimates.

Of note for this clonotype: The antigen is undetermined.

CDR3 length equals 12 residues. J gave up 6 bases and V 6 bases, and 8 bases lay outside the gene matches. Germline CDR1 DFQATT, CDR2 SNEGSKA (reference sequence). Template switching added a universal primer binding site, and final cDNA carried unique molecular identifiers. One entry per CDR3 protein, called by TCRdb with MiXCR from the 5' RACE reads. The profile shows 350,000 or so distinct CDR3 sequences, roughly an eighth of them singletons. This sample was also put to use in a study of yellow fever vaccine responses in identical twins. This second study notes: The T cell response to vaccination in identical twins was reportedly partly convergent and partly personalized.

The sequencing input was CD8+ T cells sorted from blood. The sequence derives from a woman under 30 in good health. The chain links TRBV20-1 to TRBJ2-7, with TRBD1 matching over 7 bases. In nucleotides, the CDR3 is TGCAGTGCACACCGGACAGGAGGCGAGCAGTACGTC. It is translated as CSAHRTGGEQYV.